The 8 T cell receptor beta chains listed next were all sequenced from one sample in a study of blood T cells in healthy people across ages. Through a sample-barcoded 5' primer and a J-beta primer mix, a second PCR was run for roughly 7 to 11 cycles. In TCRdb, the 5' RACE reads were re-called with MiXCR into one record per CDR3 protein. The table lists roughly 830,000 distinct CDR3 sequences, approximately 65% of them singletons. Sequencing was carried out using blood. The receptors derive from a man aged 30 to 45 in good health.

The chain uses TRBV6-5 and TRBJ1-6; TRBD1 matches 9 bases. The CDR3 has 16 amino acids. Germline CDR1 reads MNHEY; CDR2 reads SVGAGI. Losses at the gene ends were 6 bases for V and 9 bases for J; bases not matched to a gene: 12. CDR3 loop: CASRRGTGNDGSPLHF. In DNA, the CDR3 is TGTGCCAGCAGACGCGGGACAGGGAATGATGGTTCACCCCTCCACTTT.

Note on this clonotype: Germline is not matched at one junction end, which may reflect a read error. The chain combines TRBV12-3 or TRBV12-4 with TRBJ1-5; no clear D gene. The CDR3 is made up of 13 amino acids. This CDR3 is CANSLGRWQPQHF. The CDR3 DNA follows: TGTGCCAACAGTTTAGGGAGATGGCAGCCCCAGCATTTT.

The genes are TRBV20-1 and TRBJ1-2; D possibly corresponds to TRBD1 (5 bases). The CDR3 runs 14 residues. Trimming removed 6 bases at V and 6 bases at J, with 20 bases between. The germline CDR1 and CDR2 sequences are DFQATT and SNEGSKA (reference sequence). CDR3 DNA sequence: TGCAGTGCCATCGAACCCACAGGCAGGAATGGCTACACCTTC. This sequence encodes CSAIEPTGRNGYTF.

The CDR3 nucleotides are TGTGCCAGCAGTGAGGCCAGCTCCTACGAGCAGTACTTC. Protein: CASSEASSYEQYF. The chain couples TRBV6-1 to TRBJ2-7; D not resolved. Deletions cut 3 bases from V and 0 bases from J, with 6 bases between. CDR1 and CDR2 from the germline V gene are MNHNS and SASEGT. CDR3 length: 13 amino acids.

The chain combines TRBV2 with TRBJ1-4; no definite D call. The germline V gene encodes CDR1 SNHLY and CDR2 FYNNEI. The CDR3 runs to 13 residues. V was cut by 7 bases and J by 5 bases, with 11 bases left in between. The CDR3 protein is CASTPPRNEKLFF. CDR3 nucleotides: TGTGCCAGCACCCCTCCCAGGAATGAAAAACTGTTTTTT.

Only one count was recorded for this clonotype. This chain connects TRBV12-3 or TRBV12-4 to TRBJ2-7; TRBD2 aligns across 8 bases. CDR3 length: 15 residues. J was trimmed by 6 bases and V by 0 bases; bases with no gene match: 7. CDR3: CASSLAGTRLSEQYF. The DNA for the CDR3 is TGTGCCAGCAGTTTAGCCGGGACTAGACTCTCCGAGCAGTACTTC.

V usage is TRBV24-1 and J usage is TRBJ1-1, with D unclear. Germline values: CDR1 KGHDR, CDR2 SFDVKD. V was clipped by 2 bases and J by 0 bases, with 3 bases between them. The CDR3 extends over 13 amino acids. The CDR3 loop is CATSDWMNTEAFF. CDR3 bases: TGTGCCACCAGTGATTGGATGAACACTGAAGCTTTCTTT.

This chain joins TRBV7-2 and TRBJ1-1, with D unresolved. The germline V gene has CDR1 SGHTA and CDR2 FQGNSA. The CDR3 runs to 14 residues. Trimming removed 0 bases from V and 5 bases from J, with 10 bases in between. CDR3: CASSLAIRGTEAFF. CDR3 nucleotide sequence: TGTGCCAGCAGCTTAGCTATCCGGGGAACTGAAGCTTTCTTT.